This T cell receptor (beta chain) was documented in a study of blood T cell repertoires in COVID-19. Overall study: The United States, Italy and Spain were the sources of the acute and convalescent COVID-19 samples. The cDNA or gDNA used as material had been derived from T cells, B-cell-depleted T cells, or PBMCs.

This clone was seen a single time. CDR3 length: 14 amino acids. Germline CDR1 KGHDR, CDR2 SFDVKD. The junction had 3 bases not matched to a gene; V was cut back by 6 bases and J by 2 bases. TCRdb keeps only in-frame clones here, not all; method: immunoSEQ multiplex PCR. The table records 70,000 to 90,000 clones, around nine tenths of them present only once. Participants were aged about 18 to 95 years, lived in 25 or so US areas, and enrolled virtually. Each participant's cohort was designated according to participant-reported clinical history. The sample comprised PBMCs or T cells enriched from blood (not recorded which). This chain uses TRBV24-1 with TRBJ2-1; TRBD2 matches 7 bases. The receptor was isolated from a woman aged 50 to 60 with acute COVID-19. This CDR3 is CATSWGGAYNEQFF. CDR3 DNA sequence: TGTGCCACCAGTTGGGGAGGGGCCTACAATGAGCAGTTCTTC.